The entry below describes one TCR beta chain. The antigen is unknown. This record comes from a study of OX40 agonist ivuxolimab in advanced cancers. Study overall: With ivuxolimab, an agonistic anti-OX40 (CD134) antibody, patients were treated. Across the patients, intravenous ivuxolimab was delivered every 2 weeks at 0.01 to 10 mg/kg. Study results and caveats: Normalized T-cell clonal expansion was also low in some nonresponders. Individuals who were partial responders at 0.1-3.0 mg/kg had clonal expansion that ranked among the lowest.

V lost 8 bases and J lost 0; bases outside the gene matches: 7. Per germline, CDR1 MNHNS and CDR2 SASEGT. CDR3 length equals 15 residues. The protocol was immunoSEQ multiplex PCR, while the TCRdb copy is restricted to in-frame clones and leaves out a portion. The profile shows about 42,000 clones, approximately 90% of them singletons. Sequenced material: CD4+ or CD8+ T cells sorted from blood, taken in a trial of the OX40 agonist ivuxolimab. The source of this sequence is an adult with an advanced solid tumor such as melanoma, head and neck, liver or kidney cancer. The V and J genes are TRBV6-1 and TRBJ2-3; 8 bases align to TRBD1. CDR3 loop: CASRGDRGSTDTQYF. CDR3 DNA: TGTGCCAGCCGGGGAGACAGGGGAAGCACAGATACGCAGTATTTT.